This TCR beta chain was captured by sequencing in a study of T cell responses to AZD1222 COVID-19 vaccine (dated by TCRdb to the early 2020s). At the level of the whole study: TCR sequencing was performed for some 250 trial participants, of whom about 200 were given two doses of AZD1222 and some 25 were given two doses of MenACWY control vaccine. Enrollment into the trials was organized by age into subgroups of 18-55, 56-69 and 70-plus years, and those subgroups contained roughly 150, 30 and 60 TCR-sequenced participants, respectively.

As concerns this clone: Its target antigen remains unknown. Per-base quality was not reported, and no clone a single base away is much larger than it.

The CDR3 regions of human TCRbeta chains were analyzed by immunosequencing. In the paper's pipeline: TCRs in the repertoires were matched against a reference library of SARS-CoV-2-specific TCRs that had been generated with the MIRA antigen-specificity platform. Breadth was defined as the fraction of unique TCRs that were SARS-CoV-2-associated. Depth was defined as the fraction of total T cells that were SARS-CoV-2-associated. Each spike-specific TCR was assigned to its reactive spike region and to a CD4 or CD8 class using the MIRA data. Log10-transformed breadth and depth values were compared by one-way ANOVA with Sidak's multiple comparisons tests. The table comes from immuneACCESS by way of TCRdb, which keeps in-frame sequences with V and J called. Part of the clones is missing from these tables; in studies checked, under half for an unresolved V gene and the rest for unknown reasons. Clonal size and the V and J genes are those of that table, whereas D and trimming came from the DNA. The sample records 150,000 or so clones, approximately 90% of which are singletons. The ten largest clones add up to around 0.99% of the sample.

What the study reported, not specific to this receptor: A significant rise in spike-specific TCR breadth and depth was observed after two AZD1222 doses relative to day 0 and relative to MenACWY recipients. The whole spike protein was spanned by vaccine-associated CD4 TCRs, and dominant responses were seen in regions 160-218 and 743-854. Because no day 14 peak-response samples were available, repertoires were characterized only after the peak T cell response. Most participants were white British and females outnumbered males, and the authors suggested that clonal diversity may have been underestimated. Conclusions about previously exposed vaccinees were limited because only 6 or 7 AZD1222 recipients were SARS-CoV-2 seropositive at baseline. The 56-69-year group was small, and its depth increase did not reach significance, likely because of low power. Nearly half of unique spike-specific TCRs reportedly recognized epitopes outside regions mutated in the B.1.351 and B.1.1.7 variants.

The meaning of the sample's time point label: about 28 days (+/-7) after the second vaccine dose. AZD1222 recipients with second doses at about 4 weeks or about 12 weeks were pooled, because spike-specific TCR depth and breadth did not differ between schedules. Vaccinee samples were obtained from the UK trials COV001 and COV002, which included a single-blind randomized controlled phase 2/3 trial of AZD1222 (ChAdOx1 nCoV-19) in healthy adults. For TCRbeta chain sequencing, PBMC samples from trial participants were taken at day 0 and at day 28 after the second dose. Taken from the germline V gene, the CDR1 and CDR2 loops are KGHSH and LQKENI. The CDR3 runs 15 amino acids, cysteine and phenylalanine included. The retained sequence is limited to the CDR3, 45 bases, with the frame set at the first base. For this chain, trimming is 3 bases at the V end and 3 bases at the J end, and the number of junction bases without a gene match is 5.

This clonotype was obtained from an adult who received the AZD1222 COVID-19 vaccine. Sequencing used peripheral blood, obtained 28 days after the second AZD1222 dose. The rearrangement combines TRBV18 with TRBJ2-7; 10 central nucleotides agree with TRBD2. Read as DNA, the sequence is TGTGCCAGCTCACCCCCTAGCGGGAGCAGCTACGAGCAGTACTTC. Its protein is CASSPPSGSSYEQYF.